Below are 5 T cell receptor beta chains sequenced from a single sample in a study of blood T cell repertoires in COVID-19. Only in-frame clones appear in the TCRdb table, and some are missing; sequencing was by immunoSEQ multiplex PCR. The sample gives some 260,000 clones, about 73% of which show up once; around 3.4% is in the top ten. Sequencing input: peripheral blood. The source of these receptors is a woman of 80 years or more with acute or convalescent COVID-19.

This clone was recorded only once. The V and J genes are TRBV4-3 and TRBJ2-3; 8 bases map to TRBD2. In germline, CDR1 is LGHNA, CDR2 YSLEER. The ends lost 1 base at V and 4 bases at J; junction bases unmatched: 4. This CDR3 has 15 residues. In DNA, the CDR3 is TGCGCCAGCAGCCAAGCCGGGGGGGGGCCAGATACGCAGTATTTT. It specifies CASSQAGGGPDTQYF.

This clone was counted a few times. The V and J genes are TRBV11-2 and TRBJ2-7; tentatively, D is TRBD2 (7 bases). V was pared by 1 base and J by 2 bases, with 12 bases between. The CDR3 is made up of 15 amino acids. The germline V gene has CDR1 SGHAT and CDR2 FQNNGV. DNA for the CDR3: TGTGCCAGCAGCTTAGTAGGGGGGGCTACCTACGAGCAGTACTTC. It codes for CASSLVGGATYEQYF.

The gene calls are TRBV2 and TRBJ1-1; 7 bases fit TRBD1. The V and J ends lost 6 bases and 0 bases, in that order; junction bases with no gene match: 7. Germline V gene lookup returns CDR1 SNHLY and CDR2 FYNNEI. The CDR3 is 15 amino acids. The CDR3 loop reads CASSRQGNMNTEAFF. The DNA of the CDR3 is TGTGCCAGCAGCCGACAGGGAAATATGAACACTGAAGCTTTCTTT.

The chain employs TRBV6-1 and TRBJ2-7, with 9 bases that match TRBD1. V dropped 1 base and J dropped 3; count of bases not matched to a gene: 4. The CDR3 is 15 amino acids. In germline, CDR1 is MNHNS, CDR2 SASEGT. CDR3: CASSEEETGGYEQYF. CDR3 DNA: TGTGCCAGCAGTGAAGAGGAGACAGGGGGCTACGAGCAGTACTTC.

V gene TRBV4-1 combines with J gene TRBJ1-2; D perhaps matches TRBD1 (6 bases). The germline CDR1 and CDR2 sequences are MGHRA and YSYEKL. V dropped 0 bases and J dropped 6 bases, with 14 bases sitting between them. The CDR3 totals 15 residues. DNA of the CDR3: TGCGCCAGCAGCCAAGACCCTCGTCAGGGGCATGGCTACACCTTC. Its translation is CASSQDPRQGHGYTF.